This T cell receptor beta chain stems from a study of cytomegalovirus exposure and HLA in healthy donors. The wider study: Inside one of the first data releases sat tens of millions of unique TCRs taken from HLA-typed donors.

Donors likely had unrecorded immune exposures despite being nominally healthy when sampled. 60 Vbeta and 13 Jbeta primers were used in PCR. Sequenced by immunoSEQ multiplex PCR; TCRdb stores in-frame clones only, minus some. This table holds more than 150,000 clones, over 75% found once. This CDR3 contains 15 residues. The V end lost 5 bases, the J end lost 4 bases, and 14 bases lay between the germline ends. Germline V CDR1 and CDR2: SGHVS, FNYEAQ. Sequenced input: PBMCs. The clonotype was recovered from a man aged 50 to 59 in good health and CMV-seropositive. The V and J genes are TRBV7-6 and TRBJ1-4, with D perhaps matching TRBD1 (5 bases). CDR3 sequence reads: CASSPLTVDNEKLFF. The CDR3, as DNA: TGTGCCAGCAGCCCCCTGACAGTTGATAATGAAAAACTGTTTTTT.